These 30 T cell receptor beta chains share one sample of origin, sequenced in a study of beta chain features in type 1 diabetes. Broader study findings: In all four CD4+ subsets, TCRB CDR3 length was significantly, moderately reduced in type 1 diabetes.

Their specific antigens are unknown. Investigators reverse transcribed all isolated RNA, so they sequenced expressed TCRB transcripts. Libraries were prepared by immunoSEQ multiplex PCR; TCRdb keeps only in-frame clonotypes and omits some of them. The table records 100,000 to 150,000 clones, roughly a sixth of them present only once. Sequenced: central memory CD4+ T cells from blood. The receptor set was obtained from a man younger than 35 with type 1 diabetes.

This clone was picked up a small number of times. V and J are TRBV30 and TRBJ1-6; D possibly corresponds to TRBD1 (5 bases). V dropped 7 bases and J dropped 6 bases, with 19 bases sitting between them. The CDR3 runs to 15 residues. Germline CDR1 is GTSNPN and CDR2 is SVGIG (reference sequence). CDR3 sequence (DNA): TGTGCCTCGACAAAGACGGGACCTCTTAATTCACCCCTCCACTTT. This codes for CASTKTGPLNSPLHF.

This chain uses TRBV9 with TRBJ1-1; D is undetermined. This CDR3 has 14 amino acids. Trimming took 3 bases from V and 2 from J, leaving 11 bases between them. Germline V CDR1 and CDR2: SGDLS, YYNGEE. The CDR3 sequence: CASSAPMGNTEAFF. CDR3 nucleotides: TGTGCCAGCAGCGCCCCGATGGGCAACACTGAAGCTTTCTTT.

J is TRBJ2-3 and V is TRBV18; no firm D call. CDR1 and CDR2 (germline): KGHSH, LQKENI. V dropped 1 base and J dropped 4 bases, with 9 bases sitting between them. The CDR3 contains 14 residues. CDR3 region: CASSPLEFADTQYF. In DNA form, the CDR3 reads TGTGCCAGCTCACCACTCGAGTTTGCAGATACGCAGTATTTT.

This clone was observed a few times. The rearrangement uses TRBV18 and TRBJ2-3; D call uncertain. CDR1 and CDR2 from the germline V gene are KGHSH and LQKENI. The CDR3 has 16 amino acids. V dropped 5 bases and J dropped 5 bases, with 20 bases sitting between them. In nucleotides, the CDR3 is TGTGCCAGCTCATCACGGCTACAAGGTGAAGGAGATACGCAGTATTTT. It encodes CASSSRLQGEGDTQYF.

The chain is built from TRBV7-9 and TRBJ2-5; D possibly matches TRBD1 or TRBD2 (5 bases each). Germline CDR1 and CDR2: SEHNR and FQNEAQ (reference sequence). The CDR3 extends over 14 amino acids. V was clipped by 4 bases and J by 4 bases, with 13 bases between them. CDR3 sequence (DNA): TGTGCCAGCAGCTCCTCCGGGGCGGGAGAGACCCAGTACTTC. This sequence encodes CASSSSGAGETQYF.

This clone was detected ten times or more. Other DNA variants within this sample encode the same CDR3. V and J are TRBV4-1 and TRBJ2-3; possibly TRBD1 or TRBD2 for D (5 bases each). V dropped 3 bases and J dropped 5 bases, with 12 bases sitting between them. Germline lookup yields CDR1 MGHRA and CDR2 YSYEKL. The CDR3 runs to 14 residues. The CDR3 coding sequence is TGCGCCAGCAGCCAGGGGCTAGCTAGAGATACGCAGTATTTT. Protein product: CASSQGLARDTQYF.

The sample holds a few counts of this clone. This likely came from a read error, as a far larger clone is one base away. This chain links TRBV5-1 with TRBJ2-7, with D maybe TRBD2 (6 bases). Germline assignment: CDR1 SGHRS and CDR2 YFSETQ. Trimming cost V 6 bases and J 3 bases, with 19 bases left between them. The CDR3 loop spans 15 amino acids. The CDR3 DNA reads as TGCGCCAGCAACACACCTGGAGGGCAGAGCTACGAGCAGTACTTC. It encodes CASNTPGGQSYEQYF. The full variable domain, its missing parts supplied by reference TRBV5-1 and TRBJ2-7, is KAGVTQTPRYLIKTRGQQVTLSCSPISGHRSVSWYQQTPGQGLQFLFEYFSETQRNKGNFPGRFSGRQFSNSRSEMNVSTLELGDSALYLCASNTPGGQSYEQYFGPGTRLTVT.

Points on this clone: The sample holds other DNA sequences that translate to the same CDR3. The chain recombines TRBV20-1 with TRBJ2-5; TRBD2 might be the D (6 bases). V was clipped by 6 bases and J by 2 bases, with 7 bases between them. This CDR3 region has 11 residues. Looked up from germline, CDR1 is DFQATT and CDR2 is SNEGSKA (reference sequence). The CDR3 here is CSAGGQETQYF. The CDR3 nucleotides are TGCAGTGCAGGAGGGCAAGAGACCCAGTACTTC.

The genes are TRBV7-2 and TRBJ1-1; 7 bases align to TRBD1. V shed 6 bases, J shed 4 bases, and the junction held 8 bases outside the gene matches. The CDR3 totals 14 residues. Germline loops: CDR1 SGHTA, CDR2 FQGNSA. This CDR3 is CASSRQGFGTEAFF. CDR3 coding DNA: TGTGCCAGCAGTCGACAGGGATTCGGCACTGAAGCTTTCTTT.

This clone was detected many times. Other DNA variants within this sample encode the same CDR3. The CDR3 nucleotides are TGTGCCTGGAGTGGGGCTAGCGGTCACTTAAAATGGTTCTTC. Translation: CAWSGASGHLKWFF. This chain joins TRBV30 and TRBJ2-1, with 7 bases aligning to TRBD2. The CDR3 consists of 14 residues. V lost 1 base and J lost 15; bases outside the gene matches: 15. Looked up from germline, CDR1 is GTSNPN and CDR2 is SVGIG (reference sequence). Drawing the rest from reference TRBV30 and TRBJ2-1, the complete variable domain is SQTIHQWPATLVQPVGSPLSLECTVEGTSNPNLYWYRQAAGRGLQLLFYSVGIGQISSEVPQNLSASRPQDRQFILSSKKLLLSDSGFYLCAWSGASGHLKWFFGPGTRLTVL.

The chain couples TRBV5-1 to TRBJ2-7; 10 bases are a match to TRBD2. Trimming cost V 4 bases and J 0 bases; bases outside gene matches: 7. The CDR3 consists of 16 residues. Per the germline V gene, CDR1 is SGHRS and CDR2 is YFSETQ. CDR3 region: CASSPGLALSSYEQYF. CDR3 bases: TGCGCCAGCAGCCCGGGACTAGCGTTAAGCTCCTACGAGCAGTACTTC.

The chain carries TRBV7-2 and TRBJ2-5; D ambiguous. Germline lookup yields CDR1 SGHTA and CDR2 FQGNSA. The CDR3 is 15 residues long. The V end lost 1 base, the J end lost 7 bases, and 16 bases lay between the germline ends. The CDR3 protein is CASSLGGGAGRTQYF. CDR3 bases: TGTGCCAGCAGCTTAGGGGGTGGCGCCGGGCGGACCCAGTACTTC. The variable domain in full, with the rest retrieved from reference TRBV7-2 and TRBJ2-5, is GAGVSQSPSNKVTEKGKDVELRCDPISGHTALYWYRQSLGQGLEFLIYFQGNSAPDKSGLPSDRFSAERTGGSVSTLTIQRTQQEDSAVYLCASSLGGGAGRTQYFGPGTRLLVL.

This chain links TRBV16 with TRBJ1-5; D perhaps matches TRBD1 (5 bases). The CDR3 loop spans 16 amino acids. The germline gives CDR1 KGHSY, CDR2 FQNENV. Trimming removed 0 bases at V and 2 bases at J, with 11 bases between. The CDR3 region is CASSQSGGLGNQPQHF. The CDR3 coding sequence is TGTGCCAGCAGCCAATCTGGGGGGTTGGGCAATCAGCCCCAGCATTTT.

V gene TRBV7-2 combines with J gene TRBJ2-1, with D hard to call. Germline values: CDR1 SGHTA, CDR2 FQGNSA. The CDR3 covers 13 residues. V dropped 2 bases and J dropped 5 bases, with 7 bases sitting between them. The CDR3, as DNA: TGTGCCAGCAGCTTAAAATTCGACAATGAGCAGTTCTTC. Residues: CASSLKFDNEQFF.

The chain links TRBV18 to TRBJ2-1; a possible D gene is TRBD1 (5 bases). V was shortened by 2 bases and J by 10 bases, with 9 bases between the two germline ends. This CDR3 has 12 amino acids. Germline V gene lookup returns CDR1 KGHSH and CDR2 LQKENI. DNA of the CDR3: TGTGCCAGCTCACCAGATAGGACAGAGCAGTTCTTC. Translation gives CASSPDRTEQFF.

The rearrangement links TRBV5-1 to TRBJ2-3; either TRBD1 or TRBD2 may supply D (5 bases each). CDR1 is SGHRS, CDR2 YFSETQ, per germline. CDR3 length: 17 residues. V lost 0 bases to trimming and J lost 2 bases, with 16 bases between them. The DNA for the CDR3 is TGCGCCAGCAGCTTGGATTTCACTCGGGGCGACACAGATACGCAGTATTTT. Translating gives CASSLDFTRGDTDTQYF.

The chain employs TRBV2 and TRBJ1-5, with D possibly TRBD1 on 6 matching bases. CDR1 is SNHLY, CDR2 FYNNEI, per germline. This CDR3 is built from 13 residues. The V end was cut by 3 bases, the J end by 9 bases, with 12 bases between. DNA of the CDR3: TGTGCCAGCAGTGAGGGGGCGCGTCTGCCCCAGCATTTT. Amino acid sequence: CASSEGARLPQHF. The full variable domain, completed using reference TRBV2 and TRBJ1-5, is EPEVTQTPSHQVTQMGQEVILRCVPISNHLYFYWYRQILGQKVEFLVSFYNNEISEKSEIFDDQFSVERPDGSNFTLKIRSTKLEDSAMYFCASSEGARLPQHFGDGTRLSIL.

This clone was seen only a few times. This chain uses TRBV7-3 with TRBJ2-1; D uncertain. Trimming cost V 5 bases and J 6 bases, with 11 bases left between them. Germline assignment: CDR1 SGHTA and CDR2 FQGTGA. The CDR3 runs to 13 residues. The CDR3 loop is CASSPYSGNEQFF. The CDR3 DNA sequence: TGTGCCAGCAGCCCCTATTCGGGCAATGAGCAGTTCTTC.

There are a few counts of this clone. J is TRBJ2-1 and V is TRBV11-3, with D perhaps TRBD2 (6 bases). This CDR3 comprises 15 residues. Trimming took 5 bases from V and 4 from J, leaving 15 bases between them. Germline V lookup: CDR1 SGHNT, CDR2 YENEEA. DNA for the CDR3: TGTGCCAGCAGCCTTGGGCAGGGAGGATACAATGAGCAGTTCTTC. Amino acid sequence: CASSLGQGGYNEQFF.

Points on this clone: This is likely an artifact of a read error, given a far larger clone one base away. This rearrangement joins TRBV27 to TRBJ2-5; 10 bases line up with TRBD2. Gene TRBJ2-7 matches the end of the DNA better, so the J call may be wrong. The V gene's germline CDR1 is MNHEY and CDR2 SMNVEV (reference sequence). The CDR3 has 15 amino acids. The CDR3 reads CASNRLAGVSYEQYF. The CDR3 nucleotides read TGTGCCAGCAACCGCCTAGCGGGAGTCTCCTACGAGCAGTACTTC.

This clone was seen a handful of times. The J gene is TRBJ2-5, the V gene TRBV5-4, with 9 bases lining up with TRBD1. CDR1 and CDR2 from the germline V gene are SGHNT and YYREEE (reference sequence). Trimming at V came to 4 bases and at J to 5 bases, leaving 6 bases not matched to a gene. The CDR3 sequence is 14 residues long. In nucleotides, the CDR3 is TGTGCCAGCAGCCAACAGGGGGCGGTTGAGACCCAGTACTTC. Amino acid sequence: CASSQQGAVETQYF.

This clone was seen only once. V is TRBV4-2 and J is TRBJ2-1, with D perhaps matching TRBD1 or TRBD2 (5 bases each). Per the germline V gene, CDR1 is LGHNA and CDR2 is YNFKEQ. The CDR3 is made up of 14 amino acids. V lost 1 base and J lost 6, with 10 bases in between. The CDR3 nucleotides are TGTGCCAGCAGCCAAGGGGGGAAGAGCAATGAGCAGTTCTTC. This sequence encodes CASSQGGKSNEQFF.

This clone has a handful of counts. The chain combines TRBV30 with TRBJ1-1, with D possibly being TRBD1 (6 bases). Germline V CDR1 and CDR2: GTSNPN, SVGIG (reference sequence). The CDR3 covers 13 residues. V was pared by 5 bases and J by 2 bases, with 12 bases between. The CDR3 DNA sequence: TGTGCCTGGCGCCGACAGGTAAACACTGAAGCTTTCTTT. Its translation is CAWRRQVNTEAFF.

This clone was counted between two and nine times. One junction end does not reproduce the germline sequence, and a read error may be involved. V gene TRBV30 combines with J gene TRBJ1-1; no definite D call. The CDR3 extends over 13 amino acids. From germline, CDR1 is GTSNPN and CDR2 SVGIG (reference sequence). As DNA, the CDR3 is TGTGCCTGGAGTGTTACGTCCGGGGTGGATGACATCTTT. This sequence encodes CAWSVTSGVDDIF.

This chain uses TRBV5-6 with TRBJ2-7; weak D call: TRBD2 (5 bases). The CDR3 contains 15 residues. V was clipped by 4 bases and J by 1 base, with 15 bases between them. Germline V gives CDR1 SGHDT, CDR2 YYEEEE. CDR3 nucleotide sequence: TGTGCCAGCAGCCCCGGCGGGTCCGGGTCCTACGAGCAGTACTTC. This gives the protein CASSPGGSGSYEQYF.

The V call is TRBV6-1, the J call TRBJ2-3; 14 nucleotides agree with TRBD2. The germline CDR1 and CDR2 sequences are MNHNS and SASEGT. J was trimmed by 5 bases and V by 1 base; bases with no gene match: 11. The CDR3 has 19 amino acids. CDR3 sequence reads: CASSEEGLGLAGELDTQYF. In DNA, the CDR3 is TGTGCCAGCAGTGAAGAAGGGTTGGGACTAGCGGGAGAGTTAGATACGCAGTATTTT.

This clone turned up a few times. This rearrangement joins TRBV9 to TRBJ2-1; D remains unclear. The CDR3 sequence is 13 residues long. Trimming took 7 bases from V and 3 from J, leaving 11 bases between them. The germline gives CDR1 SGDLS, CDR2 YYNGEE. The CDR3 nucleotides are TGTGCCAGCTCTCCCCCAGGCTACAATGAGCAGTTCTTC. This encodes CASSPPGYNEQFF.

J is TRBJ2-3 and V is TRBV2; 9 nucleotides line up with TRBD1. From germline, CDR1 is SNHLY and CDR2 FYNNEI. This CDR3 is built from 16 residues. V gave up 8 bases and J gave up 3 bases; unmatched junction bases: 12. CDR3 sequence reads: CASEDRTGAPTDTQYF. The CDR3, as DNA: TGTGCCAGCGAAGACAGGACAGGGGCCCCGACAGATACGCAGTATTTT.

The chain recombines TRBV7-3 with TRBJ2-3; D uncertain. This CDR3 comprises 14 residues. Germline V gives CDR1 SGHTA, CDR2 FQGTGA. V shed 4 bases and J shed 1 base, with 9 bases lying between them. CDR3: CASSSAVGTDTQYF. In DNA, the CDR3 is TGTGCCAGCAGCTCCGCGGTGGGCACAGATACGCAGTATTTT.

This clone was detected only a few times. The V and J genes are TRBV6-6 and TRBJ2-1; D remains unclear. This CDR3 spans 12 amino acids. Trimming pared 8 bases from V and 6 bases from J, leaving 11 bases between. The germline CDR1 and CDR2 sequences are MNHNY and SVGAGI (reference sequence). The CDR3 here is CASSASFNEQFF. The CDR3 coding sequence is TGTGCCAGCTCGGCCTCATTCAATGAGCAGTTCTTC.